Detailed here is one TCR beta chain. Its antigen remains unidentified. The CDR3 is made up of 15 amino acids. The germline V gene encodes CDR1 MGHRA and CDR2 YSYEKL. Trimming removed 4 bases from V and 2 bases from J, with 14 bases in between. TCRdb reprocessed the RT-PCR reads via MiXCR and lists one record per CDR3 protein. Here the sample spans roughly 290,000 distinct CDR3 sequences, 21% being singletons. These data originate in a study of response to subunit inactivated influenza vaccine. General study points: Authors suggested few new T cells are recruited by each seasonal influenza vaccination.

The genes are TRBV4-1 and TRBJ1-2; D might be TRBD1 (5 bases). The sequences come from PBMCs from blood, collected 21 months after vaccination. The receptor was derived from a man between 50 and 70 years old who received an inactivated influenza vaccine. This CDR3 is CASSRSWGPNYGYTF. The CDR3 nucleotides are TGCGCCAGCAGCCGAAGCTGGGGACCCAACTATGGCTACACCTTC.